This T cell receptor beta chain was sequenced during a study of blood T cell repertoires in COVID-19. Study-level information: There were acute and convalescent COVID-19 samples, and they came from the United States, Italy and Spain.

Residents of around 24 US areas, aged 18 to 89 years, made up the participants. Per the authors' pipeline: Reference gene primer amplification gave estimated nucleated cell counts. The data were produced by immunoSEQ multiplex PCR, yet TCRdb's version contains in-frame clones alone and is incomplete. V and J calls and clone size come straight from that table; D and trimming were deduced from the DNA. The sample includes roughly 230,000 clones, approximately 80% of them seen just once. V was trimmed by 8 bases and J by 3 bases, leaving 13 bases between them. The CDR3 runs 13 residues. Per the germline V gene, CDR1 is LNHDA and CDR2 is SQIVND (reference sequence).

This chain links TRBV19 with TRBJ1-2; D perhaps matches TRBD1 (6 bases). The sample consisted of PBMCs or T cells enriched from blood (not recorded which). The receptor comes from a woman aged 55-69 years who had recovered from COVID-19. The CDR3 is CASARGADYGYTF. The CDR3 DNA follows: TGTGCCAGTGCCCGGGGGGCGGACTATGGCTACACCTTC.